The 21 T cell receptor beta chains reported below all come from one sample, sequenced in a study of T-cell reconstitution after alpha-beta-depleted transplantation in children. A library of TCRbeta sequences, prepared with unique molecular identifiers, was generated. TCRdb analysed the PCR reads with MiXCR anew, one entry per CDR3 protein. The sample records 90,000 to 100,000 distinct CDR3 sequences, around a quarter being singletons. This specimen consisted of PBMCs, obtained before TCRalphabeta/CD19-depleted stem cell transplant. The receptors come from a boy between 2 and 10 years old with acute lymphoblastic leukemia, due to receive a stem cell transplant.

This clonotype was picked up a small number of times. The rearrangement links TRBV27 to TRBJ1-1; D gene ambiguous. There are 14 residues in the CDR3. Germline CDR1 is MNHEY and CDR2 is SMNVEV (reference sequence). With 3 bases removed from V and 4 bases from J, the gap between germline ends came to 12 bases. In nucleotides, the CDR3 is TGTGCCAGCAGTTTCGCCGGGCGGACCACTGAAGCTTTCTTT. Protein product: CASSFAGRTTEAFF.

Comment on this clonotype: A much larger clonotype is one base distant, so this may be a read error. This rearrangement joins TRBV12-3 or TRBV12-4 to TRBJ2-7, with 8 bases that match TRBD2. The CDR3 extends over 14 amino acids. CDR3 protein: CDSSTSGGAYEQYF. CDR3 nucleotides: TGTGACAGCAGTACTAGCGGAGGGGCCTACGAGCAGTACTTC.

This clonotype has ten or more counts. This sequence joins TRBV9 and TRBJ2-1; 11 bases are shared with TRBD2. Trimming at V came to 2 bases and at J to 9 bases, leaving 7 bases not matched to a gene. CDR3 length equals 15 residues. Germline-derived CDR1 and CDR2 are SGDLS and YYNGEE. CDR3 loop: CASSVSGTSGIEQFF. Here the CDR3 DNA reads TGTGCCAGCAGCGTCTCCGGGACTAGCGGAATTGAGCAGTTCTTC.

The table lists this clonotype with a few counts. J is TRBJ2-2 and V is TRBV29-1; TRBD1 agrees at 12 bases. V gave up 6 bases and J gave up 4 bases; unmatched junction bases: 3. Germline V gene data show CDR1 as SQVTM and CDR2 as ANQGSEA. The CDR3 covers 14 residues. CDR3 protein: CSVGTGGGTGELFF. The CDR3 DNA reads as TGCAGCGTCGGGACAGGGGGCGGCACCGGGGAGCTGTTTTTT.

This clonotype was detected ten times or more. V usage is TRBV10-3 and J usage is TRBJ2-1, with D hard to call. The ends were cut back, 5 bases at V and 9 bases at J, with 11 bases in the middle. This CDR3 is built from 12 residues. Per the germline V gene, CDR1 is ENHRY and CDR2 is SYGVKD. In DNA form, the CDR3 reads TGTGCCATCAGTCCCTCCTCTTTTGAGCAGTTCTTC. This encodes CAISPSSFEQFF.

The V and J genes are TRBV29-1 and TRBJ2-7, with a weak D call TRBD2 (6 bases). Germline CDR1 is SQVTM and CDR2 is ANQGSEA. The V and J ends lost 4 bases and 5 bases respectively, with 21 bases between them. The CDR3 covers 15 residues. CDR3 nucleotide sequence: TGCAGCGTTGCCAAGGGTAGCGGAGGGGCAAACGAGCAGTACTTC. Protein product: CSVAKGSGGANEQYF.

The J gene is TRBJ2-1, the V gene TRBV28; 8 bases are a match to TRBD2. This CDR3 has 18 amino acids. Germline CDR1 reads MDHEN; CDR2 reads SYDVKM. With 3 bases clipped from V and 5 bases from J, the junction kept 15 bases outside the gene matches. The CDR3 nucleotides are TGTGCCAGCAGTTTCACCATTCTTAGCGGGAACGCAGACAATGAGCAGTTCTTC. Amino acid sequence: CASSFTILSGNADNEQFF. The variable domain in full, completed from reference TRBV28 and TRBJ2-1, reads DVKVTQSSRYLVKRTGEKVFLECVQDMDHENMFWYRQDPGLGLRLIYFSYDVKMKEKGDIPEGYSVSREKKERFSLILESASTNQTSMYLCASSFTILSGNADNEQFFGPGTRLTVL.

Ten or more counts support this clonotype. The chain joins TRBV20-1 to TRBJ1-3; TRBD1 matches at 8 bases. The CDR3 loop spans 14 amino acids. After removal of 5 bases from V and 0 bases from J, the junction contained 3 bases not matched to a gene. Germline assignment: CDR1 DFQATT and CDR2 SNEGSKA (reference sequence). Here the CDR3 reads CSAFDRGSGNTIYF. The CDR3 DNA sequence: TGCAGTGCTTTCGACAGGGGCTCTGGAAACACCATATATTTT.

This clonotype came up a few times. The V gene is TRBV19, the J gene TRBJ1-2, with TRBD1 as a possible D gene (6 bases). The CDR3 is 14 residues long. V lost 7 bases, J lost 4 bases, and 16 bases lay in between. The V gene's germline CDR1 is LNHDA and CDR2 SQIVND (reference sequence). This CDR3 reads CASTFDRRAYGYTF. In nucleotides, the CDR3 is TGTGCCAGTACCTTTGACAGGAGGGCCTATGGCTACACCTTC.

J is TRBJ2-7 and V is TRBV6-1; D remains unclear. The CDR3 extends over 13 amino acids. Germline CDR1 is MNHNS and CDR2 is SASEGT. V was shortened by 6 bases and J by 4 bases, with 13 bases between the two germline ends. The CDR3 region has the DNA TGTGCCAGCAGAGGACGGCTTCCGTACGAGCAGTACTTC. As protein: CASRGRLPYEQYF.

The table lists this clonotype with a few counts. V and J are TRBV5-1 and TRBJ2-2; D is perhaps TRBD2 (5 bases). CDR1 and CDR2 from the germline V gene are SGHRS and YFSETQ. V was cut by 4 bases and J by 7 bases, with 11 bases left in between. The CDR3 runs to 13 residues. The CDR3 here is CASSLERGGELFF. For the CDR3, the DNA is TGCGCCAGCAGCCTGGAACGGGGCGGGGAGCTGTTTTTT.

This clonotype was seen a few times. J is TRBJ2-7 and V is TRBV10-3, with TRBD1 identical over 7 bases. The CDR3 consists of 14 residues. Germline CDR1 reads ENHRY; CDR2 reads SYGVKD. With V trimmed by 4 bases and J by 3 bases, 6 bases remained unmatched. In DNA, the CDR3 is TGTGCCATCAGTGCCTTGACAGGGTACTACGAGCAGTACTTC. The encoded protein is CAISALTGYYEQYF.

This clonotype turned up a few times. The chain's CDR3 is CASRAGYNEQFF. The CDR3 bases are TGTGCCAGCAGAGCGGGGTACAATGAGCAGTTCTTC. The chain combines TRBV2 with TRBJ2-1; TRBD2 aligns across 7 bases. Germline assignment: CDR1 SNHLY and CDR2 FYNNEI. The length of the CDR3 is 12 residues. Trimming at V came to 6 bases and at J to 4 bases, leaving 0 bases not matched to a gene.

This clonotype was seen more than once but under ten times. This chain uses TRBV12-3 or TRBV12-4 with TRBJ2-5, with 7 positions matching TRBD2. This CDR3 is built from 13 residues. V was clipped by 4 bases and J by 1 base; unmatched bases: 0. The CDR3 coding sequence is TGTGCCAGCAGTTGGACTAGCCAAGAGACCCAGTACTTC. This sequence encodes CASSWTSQETQYF.

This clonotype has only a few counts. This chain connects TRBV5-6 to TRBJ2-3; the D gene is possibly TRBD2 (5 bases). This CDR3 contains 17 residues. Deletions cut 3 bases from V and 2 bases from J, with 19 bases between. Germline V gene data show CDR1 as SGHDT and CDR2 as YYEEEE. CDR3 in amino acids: CASSWWSRGGYTDTQYF. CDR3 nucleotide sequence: TGTGCCAGCAGCTGGTGGTCTCGCGGAGGTTACACAGATACGCAGTATTTT.

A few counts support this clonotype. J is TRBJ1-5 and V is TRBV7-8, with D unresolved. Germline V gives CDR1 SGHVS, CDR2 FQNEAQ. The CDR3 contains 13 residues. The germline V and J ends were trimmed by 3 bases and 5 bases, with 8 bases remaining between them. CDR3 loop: CASSFNRDQPQHF. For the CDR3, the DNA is TGTGCCAGCAGCTTCAATAGAGATCAGCCCCAGCATTTT.

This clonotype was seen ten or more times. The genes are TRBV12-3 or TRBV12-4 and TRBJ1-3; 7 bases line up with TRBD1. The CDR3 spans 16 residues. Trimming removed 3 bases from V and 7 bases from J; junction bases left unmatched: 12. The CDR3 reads CASSFPFRGRTNTIYF. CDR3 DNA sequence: TGTGCCAGCAGTTTTCCCTTTAGGGGGCGGACCAACACCATATATTTT.

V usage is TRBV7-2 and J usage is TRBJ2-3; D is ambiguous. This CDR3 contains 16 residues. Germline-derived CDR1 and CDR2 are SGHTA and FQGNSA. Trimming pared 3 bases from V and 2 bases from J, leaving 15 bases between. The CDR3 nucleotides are TGTGCCAGCAGCTTGTTGAGCCTGTGGGCCACAGATACGCAGTATTTT. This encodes CASSLLSLWATDTQYF.

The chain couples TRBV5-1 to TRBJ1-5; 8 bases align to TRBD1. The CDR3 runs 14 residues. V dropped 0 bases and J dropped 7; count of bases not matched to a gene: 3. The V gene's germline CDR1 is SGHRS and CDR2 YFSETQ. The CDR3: CASSLEQGVQPQHF. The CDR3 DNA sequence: TGCGCCAGCAGCTTGGAACAGGGGGTACAGCCCCAGCATTTT.

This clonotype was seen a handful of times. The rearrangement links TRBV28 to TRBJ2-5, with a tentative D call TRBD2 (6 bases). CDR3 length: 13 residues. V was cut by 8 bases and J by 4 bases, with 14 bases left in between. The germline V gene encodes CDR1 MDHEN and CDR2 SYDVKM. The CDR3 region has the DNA TGTGCCAGCCTTTCGGCGGGGAGAGAGACCCAGTACTTC. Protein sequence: CASLSAGRETQYF.

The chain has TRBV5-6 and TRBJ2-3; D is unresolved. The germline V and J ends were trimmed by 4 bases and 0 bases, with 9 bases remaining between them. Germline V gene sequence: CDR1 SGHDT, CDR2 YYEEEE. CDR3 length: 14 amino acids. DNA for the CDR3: TGTGCCAGCAGCAGGGCAGCTAGCACAGATACGCAGTATTTT. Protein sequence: CASSRAASTDTQYF.